This T cell receptor beta chain was found in a study of blood T cell repertoires in COVID-19. The wider study: From the United States, Italy and Spain came samples of acute and convalescent COVID-19. PBMCs, B-cell-depleted T cells, or T cells were the source of the cDNA or gDNA that made up the material.

Original handling: Amplification from reference gene primers served as the basis for estimated nucleated cell counts. Using immunoSEQ multiplex PCR, the repertoire was profiled, and TCRdb retains in-frame clones only, with some absent. That table is the source of V, J and clone size, and D and trimming were worked out from the DNA. The data show approximately 200,000 clones, roughly 82% seen once. Donors in Cohort 3 counted as recovered after two negative PCRs, clearance, or symptom resolution. The germline V gene has CDR1 MNHEY and CDR2 SVGAGI. CDR3 length equals 14 residues. With 2 bases removed from V and 6 bases from J, the gap between germline ends came to 14 bases.

The sequencing input was PBMCs or T cells enriched from blood (not recorded which). The TCR originated in a man aged 35-49 years who had recovered from COVID-19. This sequence joins TRBV6-5 and TRBJ2-7, with D possibly TRBD1 on 6 matching bases. The DNA for the CDR3 is TGTGCCAGCAGTTACGCATCAGGGGTGGGCGAGCAGTACTTC. It yields the protein CASSYASGVGEQYF.